The T cell receptor beta chain under discussion was sequenced for a study of PD-L1 blockade in urothelial cancer listed by TCRdb under 2017. About the full investigation: Therapy was started in the mid-2010s for all patients, and atezolizumab 1,200 mg was administered intravenously every 3 weeks. Blood samples were analyzed at two time points: 3 weeks after treatment start (second dose) and 6 weeks after treatment start. Blood samples gave a median of around 130,000 T cells and roughly 83,000 unique TCRs, with a median clonality of around 0.08. Durable clinical benefit was achieved by nine patients and was not achieved by 20 patients. The study, an exploratory multi-omic analysis, examined somatic, immune and clinical correlates of response to PD-L1 blockade with atezolizumab in urothelial cancer. An ECOG performance status of 0 or 1 was recorded for the patients, and 0 to 3 prior chemotherapy regimens had been received by the patients. In the same patients, whole exome sequencing and RNA sequencing of pretreatment tumors were performed in addition to TCR sequencing. Durable clinical benefit meant progression-free survival longer than 6 months, and TCR features were also tested against progression-free and overall survival. Pretreatment tumor samples, along with matched peripheral blood collected serially before and after atezolizumab treatment, underwent TCR sequencing. Twenty-nine patients had pretreatment blood TCR-seq, some 25 had at least one posttreatment blood collection, and some 25 had tumor TCR-seq. Twenty-five of 29 patients were males with bladder-origin urothelial cancer, and about 65% of the roughly 29 reported a prior smoking history. Broad study findings and their caveats: Among patients with durable benefit, tumor-associated TCR clones showed greater expansion in peripheral blood 3 weeks after treatment started (n ≈ 20, p = 0.022). A pretreatment peripheral blood TCR clonality below the median was linked to improved progression-free and overall survival. Small sample size (n ≈ 27) and many exploratory analyses mean the results are intended to be hypothesis-generating.

Synthetic TCR analog templates were spiked into each PCR so that absolute template abundance could be estimated from read counts. The immunoSEQ assay was used to amplify TCRbeta CDR3 regions from genomic DNA with bias-controlled V and J gene primers. Rearranged TCRbeta segments were sequenced at approximately 20X coverage. The paper's processing steps were these. Sequencing errors were corrected by clustering and CDR3s were annotated against IMGT to assign V, D and J genes. Downstream analyses used only productive TCRbeta rearrangements and left out out-of-frame or stop-codon sequences. Clonality was computed as one minus Shannon entropy normalized by the log of the number of unique productive sequences. Fisher's exact test with Benjamini-Hochberg correction, using a cutoff of adjusted p below 0.01, was how clones that differed between time points or between blood and tumor were identified. TCRdb limited this immuneACCESS table to in-frame rearrangements with V and J called. A share of clones is missing; checked studies link under half to unresolved V genes, and the rest is unexplained. The D gene and trimming were derived from the DNA, and the V and J assignments and clone size from that table. The sample yields roughly 51,000 clones; approximately 85% were counted once. 10% of the sample lies in the top ten.

Remarks on this clone: Its specific antigen is unknown. Base qualities are not at hand, and no much larger clone is one base apart.

The germline V gene (reference sequence) gives CDR1 as MNHNY and CDR2 as SVGAGI. The CDR3 goes from the cysteine to the phenylalanine over 14 residues. Only the CDR3 portion is preserved as DNA: 42 bases, with reading frame beginning at the first base. V and J are truncated by 2 bases and 5 bases respectively, leaving an intervening sequence of 13 bases. Interpreted using the paper, the time point label stands for: pretreatment peripheral blood. A cohort of more than 25 patients with locally advanced or metastatic urothelial carcinoma, treated at Memorial Sloan Kettering on a trial protocol, was included. Peripheral blood mononuclear cells were collected pretreatment and during treatment, with between 1 and 8 total time points per patient. The Qiagen DNeasy Blood extraction kit was used to purify genomic DNA from total PBMCs and from tumor samples. PBMCs were collected pretreatment and during treatment, and were isolated and stored as previously described.

The chain joins TRBV6-6 to TRBJ2-7; the D gene assignment is ambiguous. The material sequenced was PBMCs, taken around atezolizumab (anti-PD-L1) treatment. The sequence came from a man aged 65 to 85 with urothelial cancer. The DNA is TGTGCCAGCAGTTACGTCAAAGACCGGGACGAGCAGTACTTC. This encodes CASSYVKDRDEQYF.